This TCR beta chain stems from a study of blood T cells in healthy people across ages. Healthy Caucasians from Russia aged about 6 to 90 served as donors. Germline assignment: CDR1 SQVTM and CDR2 ANQGSEA. The CDR3 loop spans 13 amino acids. This clonotype was detected only a few times. Its antigen is undetermined. Since a much larger clone is just one base distant, this may be a read error. Regarding the study as a whole: Investigators viewed diversity estimates from one million T cells as underestimates, the study reported. PBMCs left unsorted prevented a conclusive naive versus antigen-experienced comparison. There were more naive CD4+ cells and higher diversity in long-lived donors than in aged donors.

Sample-barcoded 5' priming and a J-beta primer mix drove a second PCR of roughly 6 to 12 cycles. TCRdb ran MiXCR on the 5' RACE reads and lists one entry per CDR3 protein. The sample lists a few hundred thousand distinct CDR3 sequences, roughly a quarter seen once, with 29% in the top ten. This sequence joins TRBV29-1 and TRBJ1-1, with D perhaps TRBD1 (6 bases). The specimen was blood. This sequence was found in a woman in her 70s in good health. CDR3 DNA sequence: TGCAGCGTTGTTCCAGGGGCGAGGACTGGAGCTTTCTTT. Its protein is CSVVPGARTGAFF. The full variable domain, its missing parts supplied by reference TRBV29-1 and TRBJ1-1, is SAVISQKPSRDICQRGTSLTIQCQVDSQVTMMFWYRQQPGQSLTLIATANQGSEATYESGFVIDKFPISRPNLTFSTLTVSNMSPEDSSIYLCSVVPGARTGAFFGQGTRLTVV.